This T cell receptor (beta chain) was documented in a study of blood T cells in healthy people across ages. Worth noting for this clonotype: Its antigen is still unknown.

Primers used in a second PCR of about 6 to 12 cycles were a sample-barcoded 5' primer and a J-beta primer mix. TCRdb reprocessed the 5' RACE reads with MiXCR, giving one entry per CDR3 protein. This sample has 1.5 million to 2 million distinct CDR3 sequences; 39% occur once, and the top ten carry around 23%. Study-level findings and limits: Diversity estimated from one million T cells was considered an underestimate.

Trimming pared 5 bases from V and 5 bases from J, leaving 10 bases between. Germline V gene sequence: CDR1 MDHEN, CDR2 SYDVKM. CDR3 length: 13 amino acids. The sample was blood. The V call is TRBV28, the J call TRBJ1-5; no clear D. The sequence was obtained from a human donor in good health. In nucleotides, the CDR3 is TGTGCCAGCAGTCCCCCCTGGGATCAGCCCCAGCATTTT. Its protein product is CASSPPWDQPQHF. Variable domain in full (rest from reference TRBV28 and TRBJ1-5): DVKVTQSSRYLVKRTGEKVFLECVQDMDHENMFWYRQDPGLGLRLIYFSYDVKMKEKGDIPEGYSVSREKKERFSLILESASTNQTSMYLCASSPPWDQPQHFGDGTRLSIL.